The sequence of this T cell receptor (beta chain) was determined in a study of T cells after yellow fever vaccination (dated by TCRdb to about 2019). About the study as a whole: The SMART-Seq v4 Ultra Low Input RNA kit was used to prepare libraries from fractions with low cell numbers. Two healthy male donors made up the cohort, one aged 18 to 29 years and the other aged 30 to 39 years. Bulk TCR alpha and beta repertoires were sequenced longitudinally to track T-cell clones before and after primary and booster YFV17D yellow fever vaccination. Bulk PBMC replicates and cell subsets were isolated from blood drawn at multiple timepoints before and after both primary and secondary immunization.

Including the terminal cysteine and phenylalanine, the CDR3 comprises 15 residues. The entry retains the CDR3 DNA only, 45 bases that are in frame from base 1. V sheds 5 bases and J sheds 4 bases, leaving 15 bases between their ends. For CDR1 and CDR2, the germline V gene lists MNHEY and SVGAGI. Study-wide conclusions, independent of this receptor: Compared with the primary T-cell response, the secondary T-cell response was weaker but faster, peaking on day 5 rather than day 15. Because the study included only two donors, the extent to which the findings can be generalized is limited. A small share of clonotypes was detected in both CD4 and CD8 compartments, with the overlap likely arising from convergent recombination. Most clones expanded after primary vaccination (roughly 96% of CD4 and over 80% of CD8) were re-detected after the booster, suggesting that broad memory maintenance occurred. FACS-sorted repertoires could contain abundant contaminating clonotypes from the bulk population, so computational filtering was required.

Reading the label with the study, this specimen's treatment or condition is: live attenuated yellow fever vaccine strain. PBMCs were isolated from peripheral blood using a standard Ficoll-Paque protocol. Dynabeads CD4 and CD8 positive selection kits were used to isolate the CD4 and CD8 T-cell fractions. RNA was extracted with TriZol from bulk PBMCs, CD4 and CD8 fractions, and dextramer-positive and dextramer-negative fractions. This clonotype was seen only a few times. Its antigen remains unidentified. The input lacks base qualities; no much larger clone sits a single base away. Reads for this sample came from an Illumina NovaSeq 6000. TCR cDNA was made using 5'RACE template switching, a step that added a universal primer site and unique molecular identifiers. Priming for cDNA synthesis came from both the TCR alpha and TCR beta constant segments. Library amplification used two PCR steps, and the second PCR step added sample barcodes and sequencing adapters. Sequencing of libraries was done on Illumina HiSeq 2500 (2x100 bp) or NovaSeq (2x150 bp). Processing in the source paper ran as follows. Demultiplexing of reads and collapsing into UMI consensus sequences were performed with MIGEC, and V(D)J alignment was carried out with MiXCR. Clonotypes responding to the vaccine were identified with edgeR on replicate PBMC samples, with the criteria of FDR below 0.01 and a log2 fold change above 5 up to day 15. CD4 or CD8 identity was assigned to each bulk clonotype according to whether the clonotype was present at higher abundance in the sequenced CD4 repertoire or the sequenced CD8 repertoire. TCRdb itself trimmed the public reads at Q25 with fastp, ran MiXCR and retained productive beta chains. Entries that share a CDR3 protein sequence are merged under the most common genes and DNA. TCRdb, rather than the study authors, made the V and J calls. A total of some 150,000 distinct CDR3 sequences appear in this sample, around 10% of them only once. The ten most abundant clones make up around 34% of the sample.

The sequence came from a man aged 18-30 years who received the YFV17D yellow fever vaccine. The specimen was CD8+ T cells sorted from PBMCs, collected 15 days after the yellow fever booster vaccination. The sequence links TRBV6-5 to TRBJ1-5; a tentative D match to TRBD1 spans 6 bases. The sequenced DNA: TGTGCCAGCAGTCAGGCAGGGGCAACAAATCAGCCCCAGCATTTT. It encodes CASSQAGATNQPQHF.